The 27 T cell receptor beta chains below were found in one sample sequenced in a study of CD8+CD57+ T cells in acquired aplastic anemia. Patients chosen for sequencing had CD8+CD57+ cells that had expanded, as shown by flow cytometry. The template used for profiling TCR beta VDJ and CDR3 was genomic DNA. A single record per CDR3 protein comes from TCRdb applying MiXCR to the reads. The table has about 150,000 distinct CDR3 sequences, roughly half seen once; the top ten hold 2.5% to 3.5%. Sequencing was carried out using sorted CD4+, CD8+, or CD8+CD57+ T cells (not recorded which) from PBMCs. The receptors come from a human donor with aplastic anemia.

This clonotype was counted once. The genes are TRBV20-1 and TRBJ2-7; 7 bases map to TRBD1. After removal of 2 bases from V and 4 bases from J, the junction contained 11 bases not matched to a gene. This CDR3 contains 15 residues. CDR1 DFQATT and CDR2 SNEGSKA come from the germline V gene (reference sequence). The CDR3: CSARLPGQHLYEQYV. The CDR3 DNA sequence: TGCAGTGCTAGACTACCGGGACAGCACCTTTACGAGCAGTACGTC.

In its sample, this clonotype was seen many times. The chain recombines TRBV19 with TRBJ2-7; the D gene is possibly TRBD1 (6 bases). The length of the CDR3 is 16 residues. With 3 bases removed from V and 1 base from J, the gap between germline ends came to 16 bases. The germline V gene has CDR1 LNHDA and CDR2 SQIVND (reference sequence). This CDR3 is CASSILQGLGSYEQYV. CDR3 nucleotide sequence: TGTGCCAGTAGTATCCTGCAGGGGTTAGGATCCTACGAGCAGTACGTC.

V gene TRBV4-2 combines with J gene TRBJ2-2, with a tentative D call TRBD2 (6 bases). CDR1 and CDR2 from the germline V gene are LGHNA and YNFKEQ. Trimming left V 2 bases short and J 6 bases short, with 19 bases between. The CDR3 sequence is 17 residues long. CDR3 DNA sequence: TGTGCCAGCAGCCAAACTACCGGGACTCTTAAACCCGGGGAGCTGTTTTTT. Translation gives CASSQTTGTLKPGELFF.

This clonotype was detected many times. The V and J genes are TRBV5-1 and TRBJ1-1, with unresolved D. V shed 4 bases and J shed 6 bases, with 22 bases lying between them. CDR1 and CDR2 (germline): SGHRS, YFSETQ. The CDR3 sequence is 16 residues long. CDR3 sequence: CASSPFPQSSGAEAFF. The CDR3 coding sequence is TGCGCCAGCAGCCCCTTCCCTCAGTCATCAGGCGCTGAAGCTTTCTTT.

This chain connects TRBV7-2 to TRBJ1-4; weak D call: TRBD1 (6 bases). Germline loops: CDR1 SGHTA, CDR2 FQGNSA. This CDR3 has 14 amino acids. The ends were cut back, 2 bases at V and 8 bases at J, with 12 bases in the middle. The CDR3 region is CASSLQGHSEKLFF. The CDR3 DNA follows: TGTGCCAGCAGCTTACAGGGACACTCCGAAAAACTGTTTTTT. The whole variable domain, remainder taken from reference TRBV7-2 and TRBJ1-4, is GAGVSQSPSNKVTEKGKDVELRCDPISGHTALYWYRQSLGQGLEFLIYFQGNSAPDKSGLPSDRFSAERTGGSVSTLTIQRTQQEDSAVYLCASSLQGHSEKLFFGSGTQLSVL.

The chain is built from TRBV29-1 and TRBJ2-2; the D call may be TRBD1 or TRBD2 (5 bases each). Germline CDR1 reads SQVTM; CDR2 reads ANQGSEA. CDR3 length equals 15 residues. V lost 5 bases and J lost 7, with 20 bases in between. CDR3 coding DNA: TGCAGCGTTCTTGGGGGTGGCAGGGTTGGCGGGGAGCTGTTTTTT. This encodes CSVLGGGRVGGELFF.

This chain uses TRBV29-1 with TRBJ1-1, with TRBD1 matching 7 bases. Germline CDR1 SQVTM, CDR2 ANQGSEA. Trimming cost V 3 bases and J 8 bases; bases outside gene matches: 12. This CDR3 has 14 residues. The CDR3 bases are TGCAGCGTTGATTGCCGACAGGGAGGAACAGAAGCTTTCTTT. Its translation is CSVDCRQGGTEAFF.

This clonotype was recorded many times. V and J are TRBV2 and TRBJ1-5; 10 bases align to TRBD1. The CDR3 extends over 14 amino acids. CDR1 and CDR2 (germline): SNHLY, FYNNEI. V was pared by 7 bases and J by 6 bases, with 6 bases of the junction left unmatched. CDR3 DNA: TGTGCCAGCACCCTGGACAGGGGGAGTCAGCCCCAGCATTTT. This gives the protein CASTLDRGSQPQHF.

This clonotype came up many times. This rearrangement joins TRBV9 to TRBJ1-1; a weak D match, TRBD1 (5 bases). The CDR3 is 14 residues long. Trimming took off 0 bases at V and 4 bases at J, with 10 bases between the two ends. Per the germline V gene, CDR1 is SGDLS and CDR2 is YYNGEE. Here the CDR3 DNA reads TGTGCCAGCAGCGTAGAAGGACAAGGCACTGAAGCTTTCTTT. Translation: CASSVEGQGTEAFF.

The sample holds many counts of this clonotype. The chain recombines TRBV25-1 with TRBJ1-1, with TRBD1 matching 8 bases. CDR1 and CDR2 (germline): MGHDK, SYGVNS. The CDR3 contains 14 residues. V dropped 5 bases and J dropped 5; count of bases not matched to a gene: 7. The CDR3 sequence: CASSNTGGGTEAFF. The CDR3 nucleotides are TGTGCCAGCAGTAACACAGGGGGGGGTACTGAAGCTTTCTTT. The full variable domain, rest sourced from reference TRBV25-1 and TRBJ1-1, is EADIYQTPRYLVIGTGKKITLECSQTMGHDKMYWYQQDPGMELHLIHYSYGVNSTEKGDLSSESTVSRIRTEHFPLTLESARPSHTSQYLCASSNTGGGTEAFFGQGTRLTVV.

The chain couples TRBV29-1 to TRBJ1-3; TRBD1 agrees at 10 bases. This CDR3 has 15 amino acids. CDR1 is SQVTM and CDR2 is ANQGSEA in the germline V gene. V gave up 6 bases and J gave up 0 bases; unmatched junction bases: 5. In nucleotides, the CDR3 is TGCAGCGTCGGGGACAGGGGCATCTCTGGAAACACCATATATTTT. Translated, it gives CSVGDRGISGNTIYF.

The chain couples TRBV2 to TRBJ1-2, with 8 bases identical to TRBD1. The CDR3 consists of 14 residues. Per germline, CDR1 SNHLY and CDR2 FYNNEI. The ends lost 6 bases at V and 6 bases at J; junction bases unmatched: 9. The CDR3 DNA sequence: TGTGCCAGCAGATCCCTGGACAGGGCTAATGGCTACACCTTC. This translates into CASRSLDRANGYTF.

The chain's CDR3 is CSARGALDSPLHF. As DNA, the CDR3 is TGCAGTGCTAGAGGTGCTCTAGATTCACCCCTCCACTTT. This chain connects TRBV20-1 to TRBJ1-6, with no clear D. The germline V and J ends were trimmed by 1 base and 8 bases, with 9 bases remaining between them. Germline CDR1 DFQATT, CDR2 SNEGSKA (reference sequence). The CDR3 sequence is 13 residues long.

The V and J genes are TRBV20-1 and TRBJ1-6; D gene ambiguous. Per germline, CDR1 DFQATT and CDR2 SNEGSKA (reference sequence). The CDR3 runs 16 residues. V gave up 1 base and J gave up 0 bases, with 10 bases separating them. CDR3 sequence (DNA): TGCAGTGCTAGAGGTGGGCGGAGCTCCTATAATTCACCCCTCCACTTT. It is translated as CSARGGRSSYNSPLHF.

This clonotype was seen many times. The V call is TRBV6-1, the J call TRBJ1-2, with TRBD1 as a possible D gene (6 bases). There are 14 residues in the CDR3. With 6 bases removed from V and 4 bases from J, the gap between germline ends came to 15 bases. Germline V gene data show CDR1 as MNHNS and CDR2 as SASEGT. The CDR3 sequence: CASRPETGRYGYTF. CDR3 coding DNA: TGTGCCAGCAGGCCCGAAACAGGGCGCTATGGCTACACCTTC.

This clonotype has ten or more counts. The CDR3 DNA reads as TGTGCCAGCAGCTTCAGACTAGCGGGAGCGGGGGAGCTGTTTTTT. Protein sequence: CASSFRLAGAGELFF. The rearrangement links TRBV11-3 to TRBJ2-2; the match to TRBD2 covers 12 bases. Unmatched junction bases numbered 4, after V lost 3 bases and J lost 8 bases. CDR3 length: 15 amino acids. The germline V gene has CDR1 SGHNT and CDR2 YENEEA.

This clonotype was observed many times. The V and J genes are TRBV5-6 and TRBJ2-1; possible D gene TRBD2, 5 bases. The CDR3 extends over 12 amino acids. CDR1 is SGHDT and CDR2 is YYEEEE in the germline V gene. Trimming took 4 bases from V and 10 from J, leaving 12 bases between them. CDR3 region: CASSRLTGEQFF. The CDR3 region has the DNA TGTGCCAGCAGCCGACTGACGGGGGAGCAGTTCTTC.

The genes are TRBV19 and TRBJ1-4; D is undetermined. The V end was cut by 4 bases, the J end by 10 bases, with 19 bases between. The CDR3 length is 15 residues. Per the germline V gene, CDR1 is LNHDA and CDR2 is SQIVND (reference sequence). The chain's CDR3 is CASSTAQSVTGKLFF. CDR3 nucleotide sequence: TGTGCCAGTAGTACCGCTCAGTCTGTTACGGGAAAACTGTTTTTT.

This clonotype was counted ten times or more. The chain employs TRBV5-1 and TRBJ2-6, with TRBD1 identical over 7 bases. Trimming at V came to 3 bases and at J to 0 bases, leaving 6 bases not matched to a gene. The CDR3 is 17 residues long. CDR1 and CDR2 (germline): SGHRS, YFSETQ. CDR3 nucleotides: TGCGCCAGCAGCTGGAGACAGGGAAGCTCTGGGGCCAACGTCCTGACTTTC. This encodes CASSWRQGSSGANVLTF.

The chain couples TRBV10-3 to TRBJ2-3; perhaps TRBD1 as D (6 bases). Per germline, CDR1 ENHRY and CDR2 SYGVKD. CDR3 length: 16 residues. The germline V and J ends were trimmed by 2 bases and 0 bases, with 12 bases remaining between them. The CDR3 DNA reads TGTGCCATCAGTGAGGGGCAGGGGCTAAGCACAGATACGCAGTATTTT. Translated: CAISEGQGLSTDTQYF.

This rearrangement joins TRBV25-1 to TRBJ2-5; D is perhaps TRBD2 (7 bases). CDR3 size: 14 residues. Germline values: CDR1 MGHDK, CDR2 SYGVNS. V gave up 3 bases and J gave up 4 bases, with 12 bases separating them. The DNA for the CDR3 is TGTGCCAGCAGTGAGTCGGGGGGCTCAGAGACCCAGTACTTC. Translation gives CASSESGGSETQYF.

The V call is TRBV20-1, the J call TRBJ1-2; tentative D call: TRBD1 (5 bases). CDR3 length: 13 amino acids. The V end lost 6 bases, the J end lost 4 bases, and 15 bases lay between the germline ends. Germline loops: CDR1 DFQATT, CDR2 SNEGSKA (reference sequence). DNA of the CDR3: TGCAGTGCCCTTTCGGGGGGATCCTATGGCTACACCTTC. This translates into CSALSGGSYGYTF.

This chain uses TRBV7-6 with TRBJ1-1; 7 positions agree with TRBD1. Losses at the gene ends were 4 bases for V and 3 bases for J; bases not matched to a gene: 8. Germline values: CDR1 SGHVS, CDR2 FNYEAQ. This CDR3 is 15 amino acids long. The CDR3 region has the DNA TGTGCCAGCAGCTCAGACAGGGAGGGGTACACTGAAGCTTTCTTT. It codes for CASSSDREGYTEAFF. The full variable domain, with the rest looked up from reference TRBV7-6 and TRBJ1-1, is GAGVSQSPRYKVTKRGQDVALRCDPISGHVSLYWYRQALGQGPEFLTYFNYEAQQDKSGLPNDRFSAERPEGSISTLTIQRTEQRDSAMYRCASSSDREGYTEAFFGQGTRLTVV.

The rearrangement uses TRBV11-2 and TRBJ2-3; 12 bases align to TRBD1. Germline CDR1 is SGHAT and CDR2 is FQNNGV. The CDR3 extends over 17 amino acids. V shed 5 bases, J shed 1 base, and the junction held 7 bases outside the gene matches. The CDR3 region is CASSGTGTGGGTDTQYF. Here the CDR3 DNA reads TGTGCCAGCAGCGGAACCGGGACAGGGGGCGGCACAGATACGCAGTATTTT. The complete variable domain, with remaining parts taken from reference TRBV11-2 and TRBJ2-3, reads EAGVAQSPRYKIIEKRQSVAFWCNPISGHATLYWYQQILGQGPKLLIQFQNNGVVDDSQLPKDRFSAERLKGVDSTLKIQPAKLEDSAVYLCASSGTGTGGGTDTQYFGPGTRLTVL.

J is TRBJ2-5 and V is TRBV7-2, with TRBD1 matching 8 bases. Germline V gives CDR1 SGHTA, CDR2 FQGNSA. The J segment lost 5 bases and the V segment lost 5 bases, leaving 4 bases of the junction unmatched. The CDR3 extends over 13 amino acids. The CDR3 sequence: CASSPRQGETQYF. In DNA, the CDR3 is TGTGCCAGCAGCCCCCGACAGGGGGAGACCCAGTACTTC. Drawing the rest from reference TRBV7-2 and TRBJ2-5, the complete variable domain is GAGVSQSPSNKVTEKGKDVELRCDPISGHTALYWYRQSLGQGLEFLIYFQGNSAPDKSGLPSDRFSAERTGGSVSTLTIQRTQQEDSAVYLCASSPRQGETQYFGPGTRLLVL.

This clonotype was found many times. This chain joins TRBV4-2 and TRBJ2-4; 8 positions agree with TRBD1. The ends lost 4 bases at V and 0 bases at J; junction bases unmatched: 8. Germline CDR1 is LGHNA and CDR2 is YNFKEQ. The CDR3 totals 17 residues. The CDR3 DNA follows: TGTGCCAGCAGCCTTACCGGGACAGGAATAGCCAAAAACATTCAGTACTTC. It codes for CASSLTGTGIAKNIQYF.

The gene calls are TRBV5-1 and TRBJ2-3; TRBD2 aligns across 9 bases. Trimming removed 4 bases from V and 5 bases from J; junction bases left unmatched: 17. The CDR3 has 18 amino acids. CDR1 and CDR2 from the germline V gene are SGHRS and YFSETQ. CDR3 nucleotide sequence: TGCGCCAGCAGCATTGAGGGTAGCGGGGGCGAACGGGGAGATACGCAGTATTTT. Translated: CASSIEGSGGERGDTQYF.